The 17 T cell receptor beta chains below all came from one sample that was sequenced in a study of blood T cell repertoires in COVID-19. The protocol was immunoSEQ multiplex PCR, while the TCRdb copy is restricted to in-frame clones and leaves out a portion. The table includes about 210,000 clones, around 84% detected once. The sample comprised PBMCs or T cells enriched from blood (not recorded which). These receptors all stem from a man aged 35 to 55 who had recovered from COVID-19.

The table lists this clone with many counts. The chain's CDR3 is CSVEDEGMKNGYTF. Written as DNA, the CDR3 is TGCAGCGTTGAAGACGAGGGAATGAAGAATGGCTACACCTTC. The rearrangement uses TRBV29-1 and TRBJ1-2; the D is unclear. Germline V gene lookup returns CDR1 SQVTM and CDR2 ANQGSEA. The CDR3 extends over 14 amino acids. V gave up 0 bases and J gave up 6 bases, with 14 bases separating them.

This chain uses TRBV15 with TRBJ1-4; 7 bases match TRBD1. CDR3 length equals 16 residues. Germline values: CDR1 LNHNV, CDR2 YYDKDF (reference sequence). The ends lost 1 base at V and 7 bases at J; junction bases unmatched: 9. The CDR3 bases are TGTGCCACCAGCAGAGCACCGACAGGGTTGGGTGAAAAACTGTTTTTT. It yields the protein CATSRAPTGLGEKLFF. The complete variable domain, with remaining parts taken from reference TRBV15 and TRBJ1-4, reads DAMVIQNPRYQVTQFGKPVTLSCSQTLNHNVMYWYQQKSSQAPKLLFHYYDKDFNNEADTPDNFQSRRPNTSFCFLDIRSPGLGDTAMYLCATSRAPTGLGEKLFFGSGTQLSVL.

The rearrangement uses TRBV29-1 and TRBJ1-2; 7 bases match TRBD1. V shed 6 bases and J 8 bases; nucleotides not matched to a gene: 6. The CDR3 contains 11 residues. The germline V gene has CDR1 SQVTM and CDR2 ANQGSEA. The DNA for the CDR3 is TGCAGCGTCCAGGGGGTGCAAGGCTACACCTTC. Translated: CSVQGVQGYTF. Using reference TRBV29-1 and TRBJ1-2 for the parts outside the CDR3, the full variable domain is SAVISQKPSRDICQRGTSLTIQCQVDSQVTMMFWYRQQPGQSLTLIATANQGSEATYESGFVIDKFPISRPNLTFSTLTVSNMSPEDSSIYLCSVQGVQGYTFGSGTRLTVV.

This clone was seen a few times. The chain links TRBV5-1 to TRBJ1-2; TRBD1 matches 7 bases. Germline CDR1 SGHRS, CDR2 YFSETQ. The length of the CDR3 is 14 residues. Trimming took 4 bases from V and 7 from J; bases not matched to a gene: 10. CDR3 DNA: TGCGCCAGCAGCATCGCAGGGGGAGACCGTGGCTACACCTTC. Translated: CASSIAGGDRGYTF.

This clone was detected only a few times. The CDR3 sequence is CATSDPDRGYGYTF. CDR3 nucleotide sequence: TGTGCCACCAGTGATCCGGACAGGGGTTATGGCTACACCTTC. The chain links TRBV24-1 to TRBJ1-2; 9 positions match TRBD1. The CDR3 totals 14 residues. Germline assignment: CDR1 KGHDR and CDR2 SFDVKD. V dropped 3 bases and J dropped 5; count of bases not matched to a gene: 3.

The chain employs TRBV24-1 and TRBJ2-1, with D tentatively TRBD2 (6 bases). Trimming removed 1 base at V and 5 bases at J, with 14 bases between. Germline CDR1 and CDR2: KGHDR and SFDVKD. CDR3 length: 16 residues. The CDR3 spells CATSDFSGSGDNEQFF. The CDR3 DNA reads TGTGCCACCAGTGATTTTTCCGGTAGCGGAGACAATGAGCAGTTCTTC.

The V call is TRBV28, the J call TRBJ2-3, with 11 bases identical to TRBD2. Germline V CDR1 and CDR2: MDHEN, SYDVKM. V gave up 6 bases and J gave up 9 bases; unmatched junction bases: 8. The CDR3 has 14 residues. Here the CDR3 reads CASRTSGSGRTQYF. The CDR3 coding sequence is TGTGCCAGCAGAACTAGCGGGAGTGGGAGGACGCAGTATTTT. The whole variable domain, filled in from reference TRBV28 and TRBJ2-3, reads DVKVTQSSRYLVKRTGEKVFLECVQDMDHENMFWYRQDPGLGLRLIYFSYDVKMKEKGDIPEGYSVSREKKERFSLILESASTNQTSMYLCASRTSGSGRTQYFGPGTRLTVL.

The chain employs TRBV7-2 and TRBJ1-6; the D gene is possibly TRBD1 (5 bases). V was trimmed by 6 bases and J by 3 bases, leaving 9 bases between them. The CDR3 has 14 amino acids. CDR1 and CDR2 (germline): SGHTA, FQGNSA. CDR3 region: CASSFDSYNSPLHF. CDR3 DNA: TGTGCCAGCAGTTTCGACAGCTATAATTCACCCCTCCACTTT.

The chain has TRBV6-2 or TRBV6-3 and TRBJ2-1; TRBD2 might be the D (5 bases). Trimming removed 1 base at V and 10 bases at J, with 11 bases between. Germline loops: CDR1 MNHEY, CDR2 SVGEGT. There are 13 residues in the CDR3. CDR3 loop: CASSYFRDKEQFF. Written as DNA, the CDR3 is TGTGCCAGCAGTTACTTCCGGGATAAGGAGCAGTTCTTC.

The V and J genes are TRBV4-1 and TRBJ1-6, with D hard to call. V was clipped by 3 bases and J by 10 bases, with 13 bases between them. In germline, CDR1 is MGHRA, CDR2 YSYEKL. This CDR3 has 14 amino acids. CDR3 sequence: CASSQQNEGSPLHF. CDR3 coding DNA: TGCGCCAGCAGCCAGCAAAATGAGGGATCACCCCTCCACTTT.

The chain combines TRBV13 with TRBJ1-3; D call uncertain. The CDR3 runs 14 residues. V lost 0 bases, J lost 0 bases, and 3 bases lay in between. The germline V gene encodes CDR1 PRHDT and CDR2 FYEKMQ (reference sequence). The CDR3 is CASSLGSSGNTIYF. CDR3 DNA: TGTGCCAGCAGCTTAGGGAGCTCTGGAAACACCATATATTTT. Together with reference TRBV13 and TRBJ1-3, the CDR3 gives the full variable domain: AAGVIQSPRHLIKEKRETATLKCYPIPRHDTVYWYQQGPGQDPQFLISFYEKMQSDKGSIPDRFSAQQFSDYHSELNMSSLELGDSALYFCASSLGSSGNTIYFGEGSWLTVV.

The rearrangement uses TRBV12-5 and TRBJ2-1; tentative D call: TRBD2 (6 bases). CDR3 length equals 13 residues. V lost 5 bases to trimming and J lost 8 bases, with 13 bases between them. From germline, CDR1 is LGHNT and CDR2 FRNRAP. CDR3 sequence: CASGLGGKDEQFF. The CDR3 DNA is TGTGCTAGTGGTCTCGGGGGAAAGGATGAGCAGTTCTTC.

The chain combines TRBV19 with TRBJ2-7; 9 bases match TRBD1. Germline assignment: CDR1 LNHDA and CDR2 SQIVND (reference sequence). Losses at the gene ends were 9 bases for V and 5 bases for J; bases not matched to a gene: 8. The CDR3 spans 13 residues. CDR3 bases: TGTGCCAGCCGGGACAGGGAGAAGCACGAGCAGTACTTC. This encodes CASRDREKHEQYF.

The CDR3 nucleotides read TGTGCCAGCAGCCCCCGGGACAGGGATGGCTACACCTTC. Translation: CASSPRDRDGYTF. V is TRBV7-6 and J is TRBJ1-2; 9 bases map to TRBD1. The CDR3 runs 13 residues. Germline V gives CDR1 SGHVS, CDR2 FNYEAQ. V trimming: 5 bases; J trimming: 6 bases; junction bases outside the gene matches: 4.

The chain uses TRBV11-2 and TRBJ2-1, with unresolved D. The CDR3 is made up of 11 amino acids. Germline assignment: CDR1 SGHAT and CDR2 FQNNGV. V dropped 1 base and J dropped 13 bases, with 8 bases sitting between them. CDR3 sequence reads: CASSLGGQQFF. The CDR3 DNA is TGTGCCAGCAGCTTAGGTGGGCAACAGTTCTTC.

This chain uses TRBV3-1 (or the pseudogene TRBV3-2) with TRBJ2-7, with D tentatively TRBD2 (6 bases). CDR3 length equals 14 residues. Germline CDR1 is LGHDT and CDR2 is YNNKEL (reference sequence). Deletions cut 6 bases from V and 3 bases from J, with 15 bases between. The CDR3 loop reads CASSFAGPVYEQYF. The DNA of the CDR3 is TGTGCCAGCAGTTTTGCGGGGCCTGTCTACGAGCAGTACTTC.

The genes are TRBV20-1 and TRBJ2-7, with D perhaps matching TRBD2 (5 bases). The germline gives CDR1 DFQATT, CDR2 SNEGSKA (reference sequence). Trimming removed 4 bases from V and 5 bases from J, with 9 bases in between. The CDR3 is made up of 11 amino acids. The CDR3 DNA reads TGCAGTGCTACCAGCGGACACGAGCAGTACTTC. Protein: CSATSGHEQYF.